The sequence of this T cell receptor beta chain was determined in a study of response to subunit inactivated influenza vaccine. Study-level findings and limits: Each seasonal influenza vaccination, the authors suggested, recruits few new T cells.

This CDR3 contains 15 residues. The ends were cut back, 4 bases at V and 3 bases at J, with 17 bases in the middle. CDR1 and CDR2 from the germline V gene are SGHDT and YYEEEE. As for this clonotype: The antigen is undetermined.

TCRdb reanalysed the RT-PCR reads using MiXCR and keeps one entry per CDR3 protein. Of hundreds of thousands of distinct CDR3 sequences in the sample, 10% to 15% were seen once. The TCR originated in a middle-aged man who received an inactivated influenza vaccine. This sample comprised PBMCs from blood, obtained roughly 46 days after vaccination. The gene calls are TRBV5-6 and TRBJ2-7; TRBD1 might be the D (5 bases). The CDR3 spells CASSRRGGIHYEQYF. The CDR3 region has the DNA TGTGCCAGCAGCCGAAGGGGCGGAATCCACTACGAGCAGTACTTC. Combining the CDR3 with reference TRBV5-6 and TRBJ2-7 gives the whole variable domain DAGVTQSPTHLIKTRGQQVTLRCSPKSGHDTVSWYQQALGQGPQFIFQYYEEEERQRGNFPDRFSGHQFPNYSSELNVNALLLGDSALYLCASSRRGGIHYEQYFGPGTRLTVT.